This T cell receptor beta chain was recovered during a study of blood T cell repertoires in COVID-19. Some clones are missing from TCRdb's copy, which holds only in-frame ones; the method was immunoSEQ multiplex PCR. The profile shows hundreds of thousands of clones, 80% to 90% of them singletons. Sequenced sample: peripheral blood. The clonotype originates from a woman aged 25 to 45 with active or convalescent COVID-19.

CDR3 residues: CASTLRGGTEAFF. CDR3 nucleotide sequence: TGTGCCAGTACCTTGAGGGGAGGAACTGAAGCTTTCTTT. The gene calls are TRBV6-6 and TRBJ1-1; D is perhaps TRBD1 (5 bases). CDR1 and CDR2 from the germline V gene are MNHNY and SVGAGI (reference sequence). The CDR3 sequence is 13 residues long. Trimming stripped 9 bases from V and 5 bases from J, with 16 bases between.